This T cell receptor (beta chain) came from a study of response to subunit inactivated influenza vaccine. Germline-derived CDR1 and CDR2 are SGHRS and YFSETQ. V lost 2 bases, J lost 3 bases, and 11 bases lay in between. The CDR3 has 14 residues. TCRdb called the RT-PCR reads again in MiXCR, with one record for every CDR3 protein. Here the sample spans some 500,000 distinct CDR3 sequences, 13% being singletons. Source: PBMCs from blood, taken about 40 days after vaccination. This receptor was taken from a man aged 45-65 years who received an inactivated influenza vaccine. The V and J genes are TRBV5-1 and TRBJ1-1; D is uncertain. CDR3 region: CASSFIVGDTEAFF. For the CDR3, the DNA is TGCGCCAGCAGCTTTATAGTCGGGGACACTGAAGCTTTCTTT.